The 20 T cell receptor beta chains below were found in one sample sequenced in a study of CD8 T cells in Susac syndrome. RNA totalling about 0.45 to 1 ug underwent reverse transcription with random hexamers. TCRdb reprocessed the immunoSEQ multiplex PCR reads with MiXCR, giving one entry per CDR3 protein. This sample carries some 180,000 distinct CDR3 sequences, just under 95% of them seen once, and the ten largest clones take more than 0.08%. Input material: CD4+ T cells from PBMCs. The source is a human donor with Susac syndrome.

This chain connects TRBV12-3 or TRBV12-4 to TRBJ1-1; TRBD1 aligns across 7 bases. CDR3 length: 14 amino acids. The J segment lost 8 bases and the V segment lost 6 bases, leaving 12 bases of the junction unmatched. CDR3 nucleotides: TGTGCCAGCAGCTTTGGGACAGCCCACAGGGAAGCTTTCTTT. Translation gives CASSFGTAHREAFF.

This chain links TRBV4-2 with TRBJ1-1; perhaps TRBD1 as D (6 bases). This CDR3 region has 16 residues. Trimming shortened V by 1 base and J by 5 bases, and 17 bases separated the two germline ends. In germline, CDR1 is LGHNA, CDR2 YNFKEQ. In DNA form, the CDR3 reads TGTGCCAGCAGCCAAGGACAGCTTAGGGGGAGGACTGAAGCTTTCTTT. Its translation is CASSQGQLRGRTEAFF.

The CDR3, as DNA: TGCAGTGCAAGACGGCAGGGGATGGGCCACGAGCAGTACTTC. Its protein product is CSARRQGMGHEQYF. This chain connects TRBV20-1 to TRBJ2-7; possibly TRBD1 for D (6 bases). V shed 6 bases and J shed 5 bases, with 20 bases lying between them. Germline-derived CDR1 and CDR2 are DFQATT and SNEGSKA (reference sequence). This CDR3 region has 14 residues.

The rearrangement joins TRBV29-1 to TRBJ2-1, with a weak D call TRBD1 (5 bases). V lost 8 bases and J lost 9, with 14 bases in between. The CDR3 sequence is 11 residues long. From germline, CDR1 is SQVTM and CDR2 ANQGSEA. Here the CDR3 reads CSSTQVTEQFF. The CDR3 nucleotides read TGCAGCTCGACACAGGTCACTGAGCAGTTCTTC.

This clonotype occurred a few times. The V and J genes are TRBV18 and TRBJ2-3, with a possible D match to TRBD1 (5 bases). CDR3 length equals 13 residues. The V end was cut by 4 bases, the J end by 1 base, with 6 bases between. Germline V gives CDR1 KGHSH, CDR2 LQKENI. The CDR3 DNA follows: TGTGCCAGCTCACTGGGGCGCACAGATACGCAGTATTTT. This codes for CASSLGRTDTQYF. Full variable domain (missing parts from reference TRBV18 and TRBJ2-3): NAGVMQNPRHLVRRRGQEARLRCSPMKGHSHVYWYRQLPEEGLKFMVYLQKENIIDESGMPKERFSAEFPKEGPSILRIQQVVRGDSAAYFCASSLGRTDTQYFGPGTRLTVL.

This chain uses TRBV20-1 with TRBJ1-2, with D possibly being TRBD1 (5 bases). The V gene lost 5 bases and the J gene lost 5 bases, with 15 bases spanning the gap. CDR3 size: 13 residues. Germline CDR1 is DFQATT and CDR2 is SNEGSKA (reference sequence). CDR3: CSAPPGPNYGYTF. DNA for the CDR3: TGCAGTGCTCCTCCGGGACCCAATTATGGCTACACCTTC.

The chain has TRBV20-1 and TRBJ2-6, with 12 bases matching TRBD2. The CDR3 covers 17 residues. Trimming cost V 3 bases and J 3 bases; bases outside gene matches: 6. Germline V gene lookup returns CDR1 DFQATT and CDR2 SNEGSKA (reference sequence). As DNA, the CDR3 is TGCAGTGCTAGGGCTAGCGGGGGGGCCTTTGGGGCCAACGTCCTGACTTTC. This sequence encodes CSARASGGAFGANVLTF.

The chain combines TRBV6-5 with TRBJ2-2, with D possibly being TRBD1 (5 bases). Deletions cut 2 bases from V and 7 bases from J, with 14 bases between. Germline lookup yields CDR1 MNHEY and CDR2 SVGAGI. The CDR3 is 15 amino acids. The CDR3 coding sequence is TGTGCCAGCAGTTACGGGGCTGGGTTGGGCGGGGAGCTGTTTTTT. It specifies CASSYGAGLGGELFF.

J is TRBJ2-3 and V is TRBV29-1; the match to TRBD2 covers 13 bases. The CDR3 contains 15 residues. The germline CDR1 and CDR2 sequences are SQVTM and ANQGSEA. J was trimmed by 4 bases and V by 5 bases; bases with no gene match: 6. CDR3 loop: CSVWGGLAGADTQYF. DNA for the CDR3: TGCAGCGTTTGGGGCGGACTAGCGGGAGCAGATACGCAGTATTTT.

The chain joins TRBV20-1 to TRBJ2-1, with D unclear. The CDR3 spans 10 residues. The V end lost 3 bases, the J end lost 8 bases, and 5 bases lay between the germline ends. Germline V gene data show CDR1 as DFQATT and CDR2 as SNEGSKA (reference sequence). CDR3 nucleotides: TGCAGTGCTAGCTTCCATGAGCAGTTCTTC. This sequence encodes CSASFHEQFF.

V usage is TRBV4-1 and J usage is TRBJ2-7; possibly TRBD2 for D (5 bases). V lost 3 bases, J lost 5 bases, and 8 bases lay in between. CDR3 length equals 12 residues. CDR1 is MGHRA, CDR2 YSYEKL, per germline. The CDR3, as DNA: TGCGCCAGCAGCCACTCCGGGGACGAGCAGTACTTC. Its protein is CASSHSGDEQYF.

V usage is TRBV12-3 or TRBV12-4 and J usage is TRBJ2-6; TRBD1 is a possible D gene (6 bases). V lost 6 bases to trimming and J lost 0 bases, with 18 bases between them. The CDR3 has 18 residues. The CDR3 is CASSRDRSQGSGANVLTF. CDR3 sequence (DNA): TGTGCCAGCAGCCGTGACAGGTCCCAGGGCTCTGGGGCCAACGTCCTGACTTTC.

The CDR3 reads CASSLGQGARNEQFF. The DNA of the CDR3 is TGTGCCAGCAGCTTAGGTCAGGGGGCAAGGAATGAGCAGTTCTTC. This sequence joins TRBV7-9 and TRBJ2-1, with TRBD1 matching over 8 bases. CDR1 and CDR2 (germline): SEHNR, FQNEAQ (reference sequence). Germline trimming cut 1 base from V and 7 bases from J; bases unmatched to any gene: 6. The CDR3 spans 15 residues.

This chain uses TRBV29-1 with TRBJ2-1, with TRBD2 identical over 9 bases. This CDR3 spans 14 amino acids. Germline V lookup: CDR1 SQVTM, CDR2 ANQGSEA. V lost 6 bases, J lost 5 bases, and 8 bases stayed unmatched. As DNA, the CDR3 is TGCAGCGTCGCCCTGCCTAGCGGGAACAATGAGCAGTTCTTC. The encoded protein is CSVALPSGNNEQFF.

The rearrangement joins TRBV9 to TRBJ2-5; 7 bases line up with TRBD1. Trimming took 2 bases from V and 3 from J; bases not matched to a gene: 7. The V gene's germline CDR1 is SGDLS and CDR2 YYNGEE. The length of the CDR3 is 15 residues. The CDR3 DNA reads as TGTGCCAGCAGCGTGAGGGGGCACAGGGAAGAGACCCAGTACTTC. It specifies CASSVRGHREETQYF.

V is TRBV6-2 or TRBV6-3 and J is TRBJ2-2; 9 bases align to TRBD2. Germline-derived CDR1 and CDR2 are MNHEY and SVGEGT. V lost 5 bases, J lost 5 bases, and 9 bases stayed unmatched. This CDR3 spans 16 amino acids. CDR3 residues: CASSRSGSIGTGELFF. The CDR3, as DNA: TGTGCCAGCAGTCGTAGCGGGAGTATAGGAACCGGGGAGCTGTTTTTT.

This chain connects TRBV3-1 to TRBJ2-7; D uncertain. CDR1 and CDR2 from the germline V gene are LGHDT and YNNKEL (reference sequence). Trimming stripped 5 bases from V and 0 bases from J, with 8 bases between. The CDR3 extends over 13 amino acids. As DNA, the CDR3 is TGTGCCAGCAGCTTGCTTTCCTCCTACGAGCAGTACTTC. It specifies CASSLLSSYEQYF.

This chain connects TRBV20-1 to TRBJ2-3; D may be TRBD1 or TRBD2 (5 bases each). In germline, CDR1 is DFQATT, CDR2 SNEGSKA (reference sequence). Deletions cut 2 bases from V and 4 bases from J, with 7 bases between. CDR3 size: 12 residues. CDR3 sequence reads: CSARRGADTQYF. In DNA form, the CDR3 reads TGCAGTGCTAGAAGGGGAGCAGATACGCAGTATTTT.

Only one count was recorded for this clonotype. V and J are TRBV14 and TRBJ2-2, with 8 bases that match TRBD1. In germline, CDR1 is SGHDN, CDR2 FVKESK. V shed 7 bases and J 1 base; nucleotides not matched to a gene: 8. The CDR3 consists of 16 residues. As DNA, the CDR3 is TGTGCCAGCACCGCGATGGACAGGGTGAACACCGGGGAGCTGTTTTTT. This translates into CASTAMDRVNTGELFF.

J is TRBJ2-3 and V is TRBV29-1; maybe TRBD2 (6 bases). Germline assignment: CDR1 SQVTM and CDR2 ANQGSEA. Between the trimmed V and J ends, which lost 3 bases and 2 bases, there was a span of 15 bases. The CDR3 covers 15 residues. Here the CDR3 DNA reads TGCAGCGTTGAGTGGGGTAGCGGCACCACAGATACGCAGTATTTT. Protein sequence: CSVEWGSGTTDTQYF.